These 26 T cell receptor beta chains were sequenced from one sample in a study of blood T cell repertoires in COVID-19. The repertoire was sequenced with immunoSEQ multiplex PCR; TCRdb's copy has only in-frame clones and lacks some. The data hold about 210,000 clones, with 80% to 90% observed a single time. Material for sequencing was peripheral blood. Receptor source: a woman over 75 with acute or convalescent COVID-19.

The J gene is TRBJ1-2, the V gene TRBV7-2, with D uncertain. The length of the CDR3 is 14 residues. V lost 1 base to trimming and J lost 14 bases, with 20 bases between them. Germline loops: CDR1 SGHTA, CDR2 FQGNSA. The CDR3 region is CASSLGGTGRSGTF. CDR3 sequence (DNA): TGTGCCAGCAGCTTAGGGGGTACCGGCCGCTCGGGGACCTTC.

This clone was observed a few times. The chain uses TRBV19 and TRBJ2-4; possibly TRBD1 for D (5 bases). CDR1 and CDR2 (germline): LNHDA, SQIVND (reference sequence). V lost 0 bases and J lost 7, with 10 bases in between. This CDR3 is 14 amino acids long. CDR3 loop: CASSIENGANIQYF. CDR3 nucleotide sequence: TGTGCCAGTAGTATAGAAAATGGGGCGAACATTCAGTACTTC.

In its sample, this clone was seen a few times. V usage is TRBV3-1 (or the pseudogene TRBV3-2) and J usage is TRBJ2-2; D possibly corresponds to TRBD1 (6 bases). CDR1 is LGHDT, CDR2 YNNKEL, per germline (reference sequence). This CDR3 spans 20 amino acids. The germline V and J ends were trimmed by 4 bases and 0 bases, with 24 bases remaining between them. The chain's CDR3 is CASSPQQGSSFLPNTGELFF. CDR3 DNA sequence: TGTGCCAGCAGCCCCCAACAGGGTTCTTCCTTCCTTCCGAACACCGGGGAGCTGTTTTTT.

This chain joins TRBV27 and TRBJ2-1; D unclear. Germline CDR1 is MNHEY and CDR2 is SMNVEV (reference sequence). The V end was cut by 2 bases, the J end by 8 bases, with 19 bases between. The CDR3 has 16 amino acids. CDR3 nucleotide sequence: TGTGCCAGCAGTTTAGTCCTTGAGCAGGCGAAATATGAGCAGTTCTTC. Translation: CASSLVLEQAKYEQFF.

This clone was seen only a few times. The gene calls are TRBV12-3 or TRBV12-4 and TRBJ1-1; D is possibly TRBD1 (6 bases). Trimming took off 1 base at V and 5 bases at J, with 8 bases between the two ends. CDR3 length: 13 residues. CDR3: CASSLEGGTEAFF. CDR3 nucleotides: TGTGCCAGCAGTTTAGAGGGGGGGACTGAAGCTTTCTTT.

The chain joins TRBV28 to TRBJ2-1; the D is unclear. This CDR3 is built from 13 residues. V dropped 3 bases and J dropped 9 bases, with 12 bases sitting between them. The V gene's germline CDR1 is MDHEN and CDR2 SYDVKM. The CDR3 coding sequence is TGTGCCAGCAGTTTCCTTTCCCCCGGTGAGCAGTTCTTC. It specifies CASSFLSPGEQFF.

This clone was counted once. J is TRBJ2-3 and V is TRBV5-1; 10 bases fit TRBD1. Germline assignment: CDR1 SGHRS and CDR2 YFSETQ. The ends lost 3 bases at V and 0 bases at J; junction bases unmatched: 16. The CDR3 totals 20 residues. CDR3 sequence: CASSSGTGVSGTASTDTQYF. CDR3 sequence (DNA): TGCGCCAGCAGCTCCGGGACAGGGGTATCGGGTACGGCTAGCACAGATACGCAGTATTTT.

The rearrangement links TRBV28 to TRBJ2-3; possibly TRBD2 for D (6 bases). The CDR3 sequence is 13 residues long. CDR1 is MDHEN and CDR2 is SYDVKM in the germline V gene. V was shortened by 6 bases and J by 2 bases, with 9 bases between the two germline ends. The CDR3 DNA follows: TGTGCCAGCAGCCGGGACTCCACAGATACGCAGTATTTT. It specifies CASSRDSTDTQYF.

The chain has TRBV30 and TRBJ1-5; D may be TRBD1 (5 bases). The CDR3 runs 14 residues. Germline CDR1 and CDR2: GTSNPN and SVGIG (reference sequence). V was shortened by 6 bases and J by 6 bases, with 18 bases between the two germline ends. CDR3 residues: CACSTGGQSQPQHF. The CDR3 DNA is TGTGCCTGCAGCACCGGGGGTCAGAGTCAGCCCCAGCATTTT. Complete variable domain (other parts from reference TRBV30 and TRBJ1-5): SQTIHQWPATLVQPVGSPLSLECTVEGTSNPNLYWYRQAAGRGLQLLFYSVGIGQISSEVPQNLSASRPQDRQFILSSKKLLLSDSGFYLCACSTGGQSQPQHFGDGTRLSIL.

V and J are TRBV11-3 and TRBJ2-1; 9 positions match TRBD1. The trim removed 4 bases at V and 8 bases at J, leaving 12 bases unmatched. Germline CDR1 reads SGHNT; CDR2 reads YENEEA. The CDR3 runs to 16 residues. The CDR3 region is CASSSSGDRVNDEQFF. DNA of the CDR3: TGTGCCAGCAGCTCGAGCGGGGACAGGGTTAACGATGAGCAGTTCTTC.

The V and J genes are TRBV30 and TRBJ2-2, with D tentatively TRBD1 (6 bases). V was cut by 1 base and J by 5 bases, with 20 bases left in between. CDR3 size: 17 residues. Per the germline V gene, CDR1 is GTSNPN and CDR2 is SVGIG (reference sequence). In nucleotides, the CDR3 is TGTGCCTGGAGTGGTGGACAGAGGTTGTCGGGAACCGGGGAGCTGTTTTTT. This encodes CAWSGGQRLSGTGELFF. Based on the CDR3 plus reference TRBV30 and TRBJ2-2, the full variable domain is SQTIHQWPATLVQPVGSPLSLECTVEGTSNPNLYWYRQAAGRGLQLLFYSVGIGQISSEVPQNLSASRPQDRQFILSSKKLLLSDSGFYLCAWSGGQRLSGTGELFFGEGSRLTVL.

V usage is TRBV5-1 and J usage is TRBJ1-3; D not resolved. CDR1 and CDR2 (germline): SGHRS, YFSETQ. The ends were cut back, 4 bases at V and 3 bases at J, with 11 bases in the middle. The CDR3 loop spans 14 amino acids. Here the CDR3 DNA reads TGCGCCAGCAGCCCGTCAGCGGGTGGAAACACCATATATTTT. Its protein is CASSPSAGGNTIYF.

The chain recombines TRBV5-6 with TRBJ1-4, with 9 bases lining up with TRBD1. Germline assignment: CDR1 SGHDT and CDR2 YYEEEE. The CDR3 is 14 residues long. Trimming at V came to 1 base and at J to 16 bases, leaving 11 bases not matched to a gene. The CDR3 nucleotides are TGTGCCAGCAGCTTGAGGACAGGGGCCAGGGTTAGGTTTTTT. Translation: CASSLRTGARVRFF.

This clone was picked up many times. The rearrangement links TRBV5-1 to TRBJ1-5; no firm D call. The CDR3 is made up of 14 amino acids. CDR1 SGHRS and CDR2 YFSETQ come from the germline V gene. The germline V and J ends were trimmed by 1 base and 2 bases, with 7 bases remaining between them. CDR3 protein: CASSLNGGNQPQHF. CDR3 bases: TGCGCCAGCAGCTTGAACGGGGGCAATCAGCCCCAGCATTTT.

The chain recombines TRBV7-6 with TRBJ2-7, with 7 bases lining up with TRBD1. J lost 5 bases, V lost 5 bases, and 9 bases had no gene match. Per the germline V gene, CDR1 is SGHVS and CDR2 is FNYEAQ. The CDR3 contains 14 residues. The CDR3 spells CASSRGMTGNEQYF. As DNA, the CDR3 is TGTGCCAGCAGCCGAGGCATGACAGGGAACGAGCAGTACTTC. Together with reference TRBV7-6 and TRBJ2-7, the CDR3 gives the full variable domain: GAGVSQSPRYKVTKRGQDVALRCDPISGHVSLYWYRQALGQGPEFLTYFNYEAQQDKSGLPNDRFSAERPEGSISTLTIQRTEQRDSAMYRCASSRGMTGNEQYFGPGTRLTVT.

This clone has only a few counts. The chain joins TRBV7-8 to TRBJ2-7, with D tentatively TRBD2 (6 bases). There are 14 residues in the CDR3. Trimming pared 8 bases from V and 3 bases from J, leaving 17 bases between. CDR1 and CDR2 (germline): SGHVS, FQNEAQ. CDR3 in DNA: TGTGCCAGCGGGTATTCGGCGGGACTCTACGAGCAGTACTTC. Translating gives CASGYSAGLYEQYF. Full variable domain (rest looked up from reference TRBV7-8 and TRBJ2-7): GAGVSQSPRYKVAKRGQDVALRCDPISGHVSLFWYQQALGQGPEFLTYFQNEAQLDKSGLPSDRFFAERPEGSVSTLKIQRTQQEDSAVYLCASGYSAGLYEQYFGPGTRLTVT.

V usage is TRBV28 and J usage is TRBJ2-2, with 7 bases identical to TRBD2. The germline gives CDR1 MDHEN, CDR2 SYDVKM. This CDR3 comprises 16 residues. The V gene end was trimmed by 7 bases and the J gene end by 5 bases; junction bases not matched to a gene: 13. DNA for the CDR3: TGTGCCAGCACTTCCCGAGGGAGGGCGGGGACCGGGGAGCTGTTTTTT. It translates to CASTSRGRAGTGELFF.

The V and J genes are TRBV27 and TRBJ2-7; D not resolved. The CDR3 is 12 amino acids. V was cut by 3 bases and J by 7 bases, with 10 bases left in between. Looked up from germline, CDR1 is MNHEY and CDR2 is SMNVEV (reference sequence). The CDR3, as DNA: TGTGCCAGCAGTTTTATCGGTTTGGAGCAGTACTTC. Translation gives CASSFIGLEQYF.

In its sample, this clone was seen a few times. The gene calls are TRBV4-2 and TRBJ2-7; 11 bases align to TRBD2. The CDR3 length is 15 residues. Germline trimming cut 4 bases from V and 3 bases from J; bases unmatched to any gene: 5. The V gene's germline CDR1 is LGHNA and CDR2 YNFKEQ. CDR3 amino acids: CASSLMTSGNYEQYF. CDR3 sequence (DNA): TGTGCCAGCAGCCTTATGACTAGCGGGAACTACGAGCAGTACTTC.

As to this clone: An end of the junction differs from the germline gene, which may be a read error. This chain uses TRBV2 with TRBJ2-5, with 7 bases matching TRBD1. The CDR3 has 14 amino acids. CDR1 is SNHLY, CDR2 FYNNEI, per germline. The CDR3 nucleotides read TGTGCCAGCAGAGAAGAGACAGGGAAAGAGACCCAGTACTTC. This translates into CASREETGKETQYF.

The V call is TRBV6-5, the J call TRBJ2-5; D gene uncertain. The CDR3 loop spans 16 amino acids. Trimming shortened V by 0 bases and J by 4 bases, and 15 bases separated the two germline ends. The germline CDR1 and CDR2 sequences are MNHEY and SVGAGI. Here the CDR3 reads CASSYSPAGPTETQYF. The CDR3 DNA sequence: TGTGCCAGCAGTTACTCCCCGGCAGGCCCTACAGAGACCCAGTACTTC.

This clone appeared once. This sequence joins TRBV5-1 and TRBJ2-2; TRBD1 aligns across 7 bases. This CDR3 is built from 14 residues. V was clipped by 4 bases and J by 4 bases; unmatched bases: 4. Germline assignment: CDR1 SGHRS and CDR2 YFSETQ. CDR3 protein: CASSATGPTGELFF. CDR3 bases: TGCGCCAGCAGCGCGACAGGGCCCACCGGGGAGCTGTTTTTT.

The sample holds a few counts of this clone. The rearrangement joins TRBV6-1 to TRBJ1-5; D is unresolved. From germline, CDR1 is MNHNS and CDR2 SASEGT. Trimming took off 0 bases at V and 7 bases at J, with 10 bases between the two ends. The CDR3 spans 14 residues. The CDR3 protein is CASSEATALQPQHF. CDR3 in DNA: TGTGCCAGCAGTGAAGCTACAGCTTTACAGCCCCAGCATTTT.

Regarding this clone: A read error may produce the germline difference seen at one junction end. This sequence joins TRBV2 and TRBJ2-5; 8 bases are shared with TRBD2. Germline values: CDR1 SNHLY, CDR2 FYNNEI. This CDR3 has 14 amino acids. Here the CDR3 DNA reads TGTGCCAGCAGCGAAGGACTAGCCTGGGAGACCCAGTACTTC. This encodes CASSEGLAWETQYF.

The chain recombines TRBV28 with TRBJ1-2; the D gene is possibly TRBD1 (5 bases). Germline V gives CDR1 MDHEN, CDR2 SYDVKM. The CDR3 is 12 amino acids. Between the trimmed V and J ends, which lost 7 bases and 0 bases, there was a span of 6 bases. The DNA for the CDR3 is TGTGCCAGCACGACAGCTAACTATGGCTACACCTTC. This translates into CASTTANYGYTF.

V is TRBV6-5 and J is TRBJ1-1, with 7 bases that match TRBD1. The length of the CDR3 is 15 residues. CDR1 is MNHEY and CDR2 is SVGAGI in the germline V gene. V lost 5 bases and J lost 1; bases outside the gene matches: 7. The CDR3 sequence: CASSKPGQPNTEAFF. The CDR3 coding sequence is TGTGCCAGCAGTAAACCGGGACAGCCGAACACTGAAGCTTTCTTT.